What follows are 4 T cell receptor beta chains derived from one specimen sequenced in a study of T cells after yellow fever vaccination. TCRdb independently ran MiXCR on the 5' RACE reads; one entry per CDR3 protein. The repertoire includes a few hundred thousand distinct CDR3 sequences, around 21% of them detected once, and 14% sits in the top ten. The source material was PBMCs, sampled 15 days after the yellow fever booster vaccination. These receptors were collected from a man in his thirties or forties who received the YFV17D yellow fever vaccine.

This clonotype has just a few counts. The chain uses TRBV20-1 and TRBJ2-2, with D maybe TRBD1 (5 bases). The CDR3 consists of 13 residues. Per the germline V gene, CDR1 is DFQATT and CDR2 is SNEGSKA (reference sequence). The CDR3 reads CSLGRENTGELFF. In DNA form, the CDR3 reads TGCAGCTTGGGCAGGGAGAACACCGGGGAGCTGTTTTTT.

The rearrangement links TRBV3-1 to TRBJ1-5, with D hard to call. Trimming took 3 bases from V and 2 from J, leaving 8 bases between them. This CDR3 contains 14 residues. Germline V gives CDR1 LGHDT, CDR2 YNNKEL (reference sequence). CDR3 protein: CASSQGDRNQPQHF. In DNA, the CDR3 is TGTGCCAGCAGCCAGGGTGATCGCAATCAGCCCCAGCATTTT.

V and J are TRBV25-1 and TRBJ2-3; no clear D gene. Between the trimmed V and J ends, which lost 6 bases and 0 bases, there was a span of 10 bases. Germline CDR1 MGHDK, CDR2 SYGVNS. This CDR3 spans 14 amino acids. The CDR3 nucleotides are TGTGCCAGCAGAAAACTGGATAGCACAGATACGCAGTATTTT. Translation gives CASRKLDSTDTQYF.

This clonotype occurred a few times. In nucleotides, the CDR3 is TGCAGTGCTGGCACAGATGGGGAGCTGTTTTTT. Translating it yields CSAGTDGELFF. The chain is built from TRBV20-1 and TRBJ2-2, with D hard to call. V lost 5 bases to trimming and J lost 8 bases, with 9 bases between them. This CDR3 is 11 amino acids long. CDR1 is DFQATT and CDR2 is SNEGSKA in the germline V gene (reference sequence).